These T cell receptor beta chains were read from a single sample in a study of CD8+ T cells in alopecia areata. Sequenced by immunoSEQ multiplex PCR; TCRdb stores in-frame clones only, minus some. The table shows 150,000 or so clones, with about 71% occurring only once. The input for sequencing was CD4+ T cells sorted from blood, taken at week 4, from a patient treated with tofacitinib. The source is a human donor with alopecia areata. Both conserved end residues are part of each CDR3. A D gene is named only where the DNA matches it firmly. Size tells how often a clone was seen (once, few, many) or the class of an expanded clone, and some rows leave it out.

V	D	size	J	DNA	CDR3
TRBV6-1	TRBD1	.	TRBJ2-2	TGTGCCAGCAGTCCCGACAGGGTCACCGGGGAGCTGTTTTTT	CASSPDRVTGELFF
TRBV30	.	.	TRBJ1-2	TGTGCCTGGAGTCCTTCAGTGGGCTATGGCTACACCTTC	CAWSPSVGYGYTF
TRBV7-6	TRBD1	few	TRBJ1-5	TGTGCCAGCAGCTCACAACAGGGGATCAATCAGCCCCAGCATTTT	CASSSQQGINQPQHF
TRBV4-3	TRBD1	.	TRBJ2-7	TGCGCCAGCAGCCAAGGACAGGGCGAGCAGTACTTC	CASSQGQGEQYF
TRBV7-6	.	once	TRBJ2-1	TGTGCCAGCAGCTCCACCGGGGTGGCCAACTCCTACAATGAGCAGTTCTTC	CASSSTGVANSYNEQFF
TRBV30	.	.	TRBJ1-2	TGTGCCTGGAAACCGAGATATGGCTACACCTTC	CAWKPRYGYTF
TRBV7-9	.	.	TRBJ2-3	TGTGCCAGCAGCTTAGGGTCGGCGGGATCCACAGATACGCAGTATTTT	CASSLGSAGSTDTQYF
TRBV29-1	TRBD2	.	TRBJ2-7	TGCAGCGTAACGACTAGCGGGGTCTCCTACGAGCAGTACTTC	CSVTTSGVSYEQYF
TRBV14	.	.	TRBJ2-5	TGTGCCAGCAGCCAAAATATGCAGACCCAGTACTTC	CASSQNMQTQYF
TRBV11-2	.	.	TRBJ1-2	TGTGCCAGCAGCCGCGAGCCGGATGGCTACACCTTC	CASSREPDGYTF
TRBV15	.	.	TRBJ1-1	TGTGCCACCAGCAGCCCGGCCGGGGCGCGCACTGAAGCTTTCTTT	CATSSPAGARTEAFF
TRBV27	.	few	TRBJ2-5	TGTGCCAGCACCATGCAAGGAGAAGAGACCCAGTACTTC	CASTMQGEETQYF
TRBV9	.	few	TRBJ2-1	TGTGCCAGCAGCGCCCATGGCAATGAGCAGTTCTTC	CASSAHGNEQFF
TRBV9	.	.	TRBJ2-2	TGTGCCAGCAGCAGGGGACTGTTGAACACCGGGGAGCTGTTTTTT	CASSRGLLNTGELFF
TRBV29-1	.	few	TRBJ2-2	TGCAGCGTTGAAAAACAGGGGAACACCGGGGAGCTGTTTTTT	CSVEKQGNTGELFF
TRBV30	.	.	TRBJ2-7	TGTGCCTGGGACAGGTCAACCTACGAGCAGTACTTC	CAWDRSTYEQYF
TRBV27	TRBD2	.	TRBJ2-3	TGTGCCAGCAATTTAGCGGGGGGAACAGATACGCAGTATTTT	CASNLAGGTDTQYF
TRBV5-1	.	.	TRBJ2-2	TGCGCCAGCAGCAAGGAGACAGCGAACACCGGGGAGCTGTTTTTT	CASSKETANTGELFF
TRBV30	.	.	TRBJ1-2	TGTGCCTGGTGGCGTTTAAGGCATGGCTACACCTTC	CAWWRLRHGYTF
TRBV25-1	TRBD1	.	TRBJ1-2	TGTGCCAGCAGCTTTGGGACAGGGAGCGGCTACACCTTC	CASSFGTGSGYTF
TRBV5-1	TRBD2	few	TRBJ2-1	TGCGCCAGCAGCCTAAGACTAGCGGGGGGAATCGAGCAGTTCTTC	CASSLRLAGGIEQFF
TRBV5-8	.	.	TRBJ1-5	TGTGCCAGCAGCAGAATTAGGGATCAGCCCCAGCATTTT	CASSRIRDQPQHF
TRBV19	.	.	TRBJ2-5	TGTGCCACCTCCAGGAGGGGGCGGGAGACCCAGTACTTC	CATSRRGRETQYF
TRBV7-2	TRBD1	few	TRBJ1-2	TGTGCCAGCAGCTTTAGGACAGGAGACTATGGCTACACCTTC	CASSFRTGDYGYTF
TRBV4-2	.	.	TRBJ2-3	TGTGCCAGCAGCCAAGTCGCTTGGGGGGCCCAAGATACGCAGTATTTT	CASSQVAWGAQDTQYF
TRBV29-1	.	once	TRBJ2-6	TGCAGCGTTAGCGGTGGGGCCAACGTCCTGACTTTC	CSVSGGANVLTF
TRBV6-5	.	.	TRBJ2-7	TGTGCCAGCAGTTACGGGGGAGCCTCGCGGGGCTACGAGCAGTACTTC	CASSYGGASRGYEQYF
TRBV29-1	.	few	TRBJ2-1	TGCAGCGCCGCAGGGGGCAGCGGGGATGAGCAGTTCTTC	CSAAGGSGDEQFF
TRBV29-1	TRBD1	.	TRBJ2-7	TGCAGCGTTGAAGGAGGACAGGGGGTATCCGAGCAGTACTTC	CSVEGGQGVSEQYF
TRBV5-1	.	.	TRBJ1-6	TGCGCCAGCAGCTTATCGGGGGTCCCCGACGATTCACCCCTCCACTTT	CASSLSGVPDDSPLHF
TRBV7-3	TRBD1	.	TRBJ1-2	TGTGCCAGCAGCGAGGGGGCAGGGATTAACTATGGCTACACCTTC	CASSEGAGINYGYTF
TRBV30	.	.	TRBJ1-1	TGTGCCTGGAGTGTTCGCCGGCAGCTGAACACTGAAGCTTTCTTT	CAWSVRRQLNTEAFF
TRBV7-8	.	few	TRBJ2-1	TGTGCCAGCAGCCCACACCGGTCTAGCTCCTACAATGAGCAGTTCTTC	CASSPHRSSSYNEQFF
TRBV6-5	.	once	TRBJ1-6	TGTGCCAGCATGAGAAGGGGCGCAAATAATTCACCCCTCCACTTT	CASMRRGANNSPLHF
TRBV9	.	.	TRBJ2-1	TGTGCCAGCAGCGTAGATCCAGGCCCGATTTTATACAATGAGCAGTTCTTC	CASSVDPGPILYNEQFF
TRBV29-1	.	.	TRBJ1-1	TGCAGCGTCGTCAGGGACTCCTCTGCTTTCTTT	CSVVRDSSAFF
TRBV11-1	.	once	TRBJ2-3	TGTGCCAGCAGCCCGGGACTTATGGATACGCAGTATTTT	CASSPGLMDTQYF
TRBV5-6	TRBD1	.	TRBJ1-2	TGTGCCAGCAGTCGACAGGGGGCGGCACTTTATGGCTACACCTTC	CASSRQGAALYGYTF
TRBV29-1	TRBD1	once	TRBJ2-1	TGCAGCGGTTACAGGGGGCGCGCCTTCGACAATGAGCAGTTCTTC	CSGYRGRAFDNEQFF
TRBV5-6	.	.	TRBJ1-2	TGTGCCAGCAGTTTCATGGGACCGAACTATGGCTACACCTTC	CASSFMGPNYGYTF
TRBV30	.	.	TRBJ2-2	TGTGCCTGGAGGGGAGATGCCGGGGAGCTGTTTTTT	CAWRGDAGELFF
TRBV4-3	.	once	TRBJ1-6	TGCGCCAGCAGCCAAGTCCAGGGCTCCTATAATTCACCCCTCCACTTT	CASSQVQGSYNSPLHF
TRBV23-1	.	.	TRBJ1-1	TGCGCCAGCAGTCTCCTAATGGGGATGGGGAACACTGAAGCTTTCTTT	CASSLLMGMGNTEAFF
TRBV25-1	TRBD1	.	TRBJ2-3	TGTGCCAGCAGTTCCAGGGGGCGGGTATCCACAGATACGCAGTATTTT	CASSSRGRVSTDTQYF
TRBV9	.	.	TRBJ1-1	TGTGCCAGCAGCGGGGACATGGAGTTTACTGAAGCTTTCTTT	CASSGDMEFTEAFF
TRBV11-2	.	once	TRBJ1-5	TGTGCCAGCAGCCTGTATAGCAATCAGCCCCAGCATTTT	CASSLYSNQPQHF
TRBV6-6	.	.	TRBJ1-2	TGTGCCAGCAGCCTCGGGACGACTGGGGGTGGCTACACCTTC	CASSLGTTGGGYTF
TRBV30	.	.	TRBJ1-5	TGTGCCTGGAGTGAATCAGGGGCTCAGCCCCAGCATTTT	CAWSESGAQPQHF
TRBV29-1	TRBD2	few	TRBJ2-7	TGCAGCGTTGTAGCGGGGGGCTACGAGCAGTACTTC	CSVVAGGYEQYF
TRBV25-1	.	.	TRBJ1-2	TGTGCCAGCAGTGATCAGGGGAGGACGCCGTACACCTTC	CASSDQGRTPYTF